This TCR beta chain derives from a study of neurological immune-mediated disorders. This clonotype was recorded at least ten times. The antigen is undetermined. The unsorted libraries were generated from a total of 2 million PBMCs, which had been stored in RNAlater at -80 C. Between the trimmed V and J ends, which lost 0 bases and 5 bases, there was a span of 10 bases. CDR3 length: 15 residues. Findings and limits, study-wide: The most TCR clonal expansion was seen in HTLV-1-associated myelopathy, and the least was seen in multiple sclerosis, which fell below healthy controls. Because no CDR3 amino acid sequences were shared across subjects by expanded clones, private repertoires were suggested in all groups.

The authors made cDNA by 5'RACE with 10-nucleotide random UMIs. TCRdb re-derived calls from the 5' RACE reads in MiXCR, one entry per CDR3 protein. The sample contains approximately 50,000 distinct CDR3 sequences, 10% of which appear only once. Sequencing used PBMCs. V and J are TRBV12-3 or TRBV12-4 and TRBJ2-2, with D uncertain. This clonotype was obtained from an older man with HTLV-1-associated myelopathy (HAM/TSP). The CDR3 sequence is CASSLAPLGTGELFF. The CDR3 DNA reads TGTGCCAGCAGTTTAGCCCCCCTTGGGACCGGGGAGCTGTTTTTT.